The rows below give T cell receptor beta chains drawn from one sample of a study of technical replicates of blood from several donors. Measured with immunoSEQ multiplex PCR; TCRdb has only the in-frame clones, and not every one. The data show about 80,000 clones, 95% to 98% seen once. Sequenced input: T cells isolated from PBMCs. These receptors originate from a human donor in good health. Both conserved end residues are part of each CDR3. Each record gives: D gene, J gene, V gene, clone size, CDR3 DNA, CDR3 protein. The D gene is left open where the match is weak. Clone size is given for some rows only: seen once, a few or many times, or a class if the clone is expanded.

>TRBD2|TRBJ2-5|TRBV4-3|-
TGCGCCAGCAGCCACGGTCAGACTAGCGGGGCTCAAGAGACCCAGTACTTC
CASSHGQTSGAQETQYF
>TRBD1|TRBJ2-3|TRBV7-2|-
TGTGCCAGCAGCAGGACCGGGACAGGACCCACAGATACGCAGTATTTT
CASSRTGTGPTDTQYF
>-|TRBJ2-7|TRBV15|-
TGTGCCACCAGCAGAGACAGGGGATACGAGCAGTACTTC
CATSRDRGYEQYF
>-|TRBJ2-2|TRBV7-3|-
TGTGCCAGCAGCTCAGGGGTTGACACCGGGGAGCTGTTTTTT
CASSSGVDTGELFF
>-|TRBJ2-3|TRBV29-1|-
TGCAGCGTTGAAAAGGGGACGCAGTATTTT
CSVEKGTQYF
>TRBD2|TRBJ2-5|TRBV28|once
TGTGCCAGCAGTCGGACTAGCGGGAGCCGTGAGACCCAGTACTTC
CASSRTSGSRETQYF
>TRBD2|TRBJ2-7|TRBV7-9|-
TGTGCCAGCAGCTTAGGTAGCGGGACTTCCTACGAGCAGTACTTC
CASSLGSGTSYEQYF
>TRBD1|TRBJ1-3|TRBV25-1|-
TGTGCCAGCAGTGCAAGACAGGGTTTGAGAAACACCATATATTTT
CASSARQGLRNTIYF
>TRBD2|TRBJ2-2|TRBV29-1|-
TGCAGCGTTGAGTCCGGCGGGGGGGCTTACGGGGAGCTGTTTTTT
CSVESGGGAYGELFF
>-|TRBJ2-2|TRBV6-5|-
TGTGCCAGCAGTTACCGACAGCACACCGGGGAGCTGTTTTTT
CASSYRQHTGELFF
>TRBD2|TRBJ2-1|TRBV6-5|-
TGTGCCAGCAGTTCTGGGACTAGCGGGTACAATGAGCAGTTCTTC
CASSSGTSGYNEQFF
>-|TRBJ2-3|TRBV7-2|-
TGTGCCAGCAGCTTAGAGGGTAGGGAGTTGACAGATACGCAGTATTTT
CASSLEGRELTDTQYF
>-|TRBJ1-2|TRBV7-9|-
TGTGCCAGCAGCCTGAAGGGGGGGGACATAGTCGACTATGGCTACACCTTC
CASSLKGGDIVDYGYTF
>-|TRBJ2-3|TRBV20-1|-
TGCAGTGCTAGAGAGCGAGGGATTAAGTATTTT
CSARERGIKYF
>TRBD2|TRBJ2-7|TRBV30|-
TGTGCCTGGAGTGTGCCCGTCGGGACTAGCTACGAGCAGTACTTC
CAWSVPVGTSYEQYF
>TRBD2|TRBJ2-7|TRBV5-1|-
TGCGCCAGCAGCTTGAACCTAGCGGGCCCCTACGAGCAGTACTTC
CASSLNLAGPYEQYF
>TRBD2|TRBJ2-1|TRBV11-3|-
TGTGCCAGCAATCTAGCGGGACCATACAATGAGCAGTTCTTC
CASNLAGPYNEQFF
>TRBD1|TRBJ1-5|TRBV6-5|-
TGTGCCAGCCGATCCGGGACAGGCTTCAATCAGCCCCAGCATTTT
CASRSGTGFNQPQHF
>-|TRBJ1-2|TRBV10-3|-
TGTGCCATCAGTGAGGCACAGGATAGCTATGGCTACACCTTC
CAISEAQDSYGYTF
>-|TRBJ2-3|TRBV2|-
TGTGCCAGCAGTGAAATGATTCGAGCAGATACGCAGTATTTT
CASSEMIRADTQYF
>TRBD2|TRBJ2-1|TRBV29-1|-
TGCAGCGTGGACAAGCGGGAGGGTAGCCATGAGCAGTTCTTC
CSVDKREGSHEQFF
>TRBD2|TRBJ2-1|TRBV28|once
TGTGCCAGCAGTTTATATCAACTAGCGGGAGGAGATGAGCAGTTCTTC
CASSLYQLAGGDEQFF
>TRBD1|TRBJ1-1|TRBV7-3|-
TGTGCCAGCAGCCAGGGGTGGGACAGGGACAGGGCTTTCTTT
CASSQGWDRDRAFF
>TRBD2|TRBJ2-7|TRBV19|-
TGTGCCAGTAGTATTCCGTCTTACCGGGAGGGCTACGAGCAGTACTTC
CASSIPSYREGYEQYF
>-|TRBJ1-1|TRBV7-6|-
TGTGCCACCGCAAGGGGTACTGACACTGAAGCTTTCTTT
CATARGTDTEAFF
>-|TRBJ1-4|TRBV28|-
TGTGCCAGCAGTTTATATATTAACCAGGAAAATAATGAAAAACTGTTTTTT
CASSLYINQENNEKLFF
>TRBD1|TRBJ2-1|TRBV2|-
TGTGCCAGCAGTGCGACAGGGCCGGACAATGAGCAGTTCTTC
CASSATGPDNEQFF
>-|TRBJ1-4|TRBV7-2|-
TGTGCCAGCAGCCATCGACAGACGCCTTCCGAAAAACTGTTTTTT
CASSHRQTPSEKLFF
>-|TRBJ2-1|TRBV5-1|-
TGCGCCAGCAGCTTGAGGCCAACAGACAATGAGCAGTTCTTC
CASSLRPTDNEQFF
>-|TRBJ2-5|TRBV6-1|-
TGTGCCAGCAGTAGAGCTCAAGAGACCCAGTACTTC
CASSRAQETQYF
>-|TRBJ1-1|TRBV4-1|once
TGCGCCAGCAGCCAAAGAGGTCGGAACACTGAAGCTTTCTTT
CASSQRGRNTEAFF
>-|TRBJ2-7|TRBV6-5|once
TGTGCCAGCAGTTACTTTAGGGGCTCCTACGAGCAGTACTTC
CASSYFRGSYEQYF
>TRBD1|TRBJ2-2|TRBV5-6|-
TGTGCCAGCAGCTTACAGGGGATGAACACCGGGGAGCTGTTTTTT
CASSLQGMNTGELFF
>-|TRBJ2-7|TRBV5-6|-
TGTGCCACTCAACTCCGACAGACTGCCACCAACGAGCAGTACTTC
CATQLRQTATNEQYF
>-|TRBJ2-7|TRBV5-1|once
TGCGCCAGCAGCTTCAACGGGGGTTCGGAGCAGTACTTC
CASSFNGGSEQYF
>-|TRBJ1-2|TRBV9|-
TGTGCCAGCAGCGTAGAAGCAGGAGGCTACACCTTC
CASSVEAGGYTF
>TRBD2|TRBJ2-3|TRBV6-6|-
TGTGCCAGCAGTTACGCAGCTAGCGGATTCACAGATACGCAGTATTTT
CASSYAASGFTDTQYF
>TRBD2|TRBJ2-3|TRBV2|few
TGTGCCAGCAGTAAACTAGCGGGAGGCACAGATACGCAGTATTTT
CASSKLAGGTDTQYF
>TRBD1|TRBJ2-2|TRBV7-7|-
TGTGCCAGCAGCCCGGACAGGGACACCGGGGAGCTGTTTTTT
CASSPDRDTGELFF